This T cell receptor (beta chain) was profiled in a study of blood T cell repertoires in COVID-19. The CDR3 runs to 14 residues. Trimming stripped 6 bases from V and 0 bases from J, with 10 bases between. Germline assignment: CDR1 SGHAT and CDR2 FQNNGV. A few counts support this clone. Profiling relied on immunoSEQ multiplex PCR, and the TCRdb table lists in-frame clones only, not all of them. The table has fewer than 150,000 clones, less than 85% seen once; the top ten hold roughly 0.86%. Material for sequencing was peripheral blood. V usage is TRBV11-2 and J usage is TRBJ2-3; tentatively, D is TRBD2 (5 bases). The clonotype originates from a human donor with acute or convalescent COVID-19. The donor label of this sample is uncertain. Written as DNA, the CDR3 is TGTGCCAGCAGGAGGGTGGGGAGCACAGATACGCAGTATTTT. Its protein product is CASRRVGSTDTQYF.